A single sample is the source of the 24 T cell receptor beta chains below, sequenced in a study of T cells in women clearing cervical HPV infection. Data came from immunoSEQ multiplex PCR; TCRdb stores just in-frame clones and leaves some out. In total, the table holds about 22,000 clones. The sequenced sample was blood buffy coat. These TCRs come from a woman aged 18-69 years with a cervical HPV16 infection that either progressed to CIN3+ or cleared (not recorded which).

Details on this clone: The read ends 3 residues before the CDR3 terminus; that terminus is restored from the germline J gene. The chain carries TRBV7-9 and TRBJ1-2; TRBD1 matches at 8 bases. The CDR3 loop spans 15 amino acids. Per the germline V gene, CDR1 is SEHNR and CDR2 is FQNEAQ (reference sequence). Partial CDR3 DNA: TGTGCCAGCATCCTAGGGACAGGAAACACAGATACC. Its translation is CASILGTGNTDT. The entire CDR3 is CASILGTGNTDTYTF.

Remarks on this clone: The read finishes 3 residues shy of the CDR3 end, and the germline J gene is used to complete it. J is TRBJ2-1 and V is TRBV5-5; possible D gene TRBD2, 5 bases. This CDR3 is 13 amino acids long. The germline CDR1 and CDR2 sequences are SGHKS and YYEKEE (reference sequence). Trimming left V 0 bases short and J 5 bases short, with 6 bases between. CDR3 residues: CASSLERNNEQFF. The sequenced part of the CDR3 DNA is TGTGCCAGCAGCTTGGAGCGGAACAATGAG.

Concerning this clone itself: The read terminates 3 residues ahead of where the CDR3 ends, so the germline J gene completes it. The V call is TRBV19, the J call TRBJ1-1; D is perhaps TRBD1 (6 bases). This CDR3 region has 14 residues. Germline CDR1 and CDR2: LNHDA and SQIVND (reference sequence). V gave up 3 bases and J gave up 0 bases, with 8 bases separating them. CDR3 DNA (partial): TGTGCCAGTAGTATTACAGGGATGAACACTGAA. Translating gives CASSITGMNTE. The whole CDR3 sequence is CASSITGMNTEAFF.

The DNA read from the CDR3 is TGTGCCAGCAGTGAAGCCAGGGGCTTACTTTTATGGACTGAA. This sequence encodes CASSEARGLLLWTE. The entire CDR3 protein is CASSEARGLLLWTEAFF. The chain carries TRBV6-1 and TRBJ1-1; weak D call: TRBD1 (6 bases). Read data end 3 residues before the CDR3 end; the end is taken from the germline J gene. Germline V gene lookup returns CDR1 MNHNS and CDR2 SASEGT. The V and J ends lost 0 bases and 5 bases respectively, with 19 bases between them. This CDR3 spans 17 amino acids.

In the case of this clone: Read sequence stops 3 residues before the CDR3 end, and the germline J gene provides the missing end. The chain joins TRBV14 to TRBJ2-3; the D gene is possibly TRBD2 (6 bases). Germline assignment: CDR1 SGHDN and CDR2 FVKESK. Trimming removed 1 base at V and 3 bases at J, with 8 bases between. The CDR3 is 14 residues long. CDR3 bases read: TGTGCCAGCAGCCAAGTAGGAGGGACAGATACG. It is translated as CASSQVGGTDT. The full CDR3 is CASSQVGGTDTQYF. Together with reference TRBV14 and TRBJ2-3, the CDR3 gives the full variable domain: EAGVTQFPSHSVIEKGQTVTLRCDPISGHDNLYWYRRVMGKEIKFLLHFVKESKQDESGMPNNRFLAERTGGTYSTLKVQPAELEDSGVYFCASSQVGGTDTQYFGPGTRLTVL.

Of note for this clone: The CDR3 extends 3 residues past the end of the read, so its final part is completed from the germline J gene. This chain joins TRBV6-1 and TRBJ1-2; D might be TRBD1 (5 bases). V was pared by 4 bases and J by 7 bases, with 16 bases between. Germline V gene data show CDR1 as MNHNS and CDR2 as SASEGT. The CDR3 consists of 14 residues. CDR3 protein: CASSGTGLWGGYTF. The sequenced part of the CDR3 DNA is TGTGCCAGCAGTGGGACGGGACTTTGGGGTGGC.

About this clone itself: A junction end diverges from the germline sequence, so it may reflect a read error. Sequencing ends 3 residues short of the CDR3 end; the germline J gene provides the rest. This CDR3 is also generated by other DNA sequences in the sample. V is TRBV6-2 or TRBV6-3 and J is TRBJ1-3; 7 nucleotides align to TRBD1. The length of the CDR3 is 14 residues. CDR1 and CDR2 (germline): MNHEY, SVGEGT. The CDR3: CASSWTGTGNTIYF. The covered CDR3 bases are TGTGCCAGCAGCTGGACAGGAACGGGAAACACA.

The sequenced CDR3 bases are TGTGCCAGCAGCTTAACTAGTTCAGAAGTCTATGGC. Protein product: CASSLTSSEVYG. The CDR3 reads in full as CASSLTSSEVYGYTF. The V gene is TRBV7-2, the J gene TRBJ1-2, with D unclear. The sequenced fragment ends 3 residues before the CDR3 boundary, so the rest is inferred from the germline J gene. V was pared by 2 bases and J by 4 bases, with 14 bases between. The CDR3 is 15 residues long. Per germline, CDR1 SGHTA and CDR2 FQGNSA.

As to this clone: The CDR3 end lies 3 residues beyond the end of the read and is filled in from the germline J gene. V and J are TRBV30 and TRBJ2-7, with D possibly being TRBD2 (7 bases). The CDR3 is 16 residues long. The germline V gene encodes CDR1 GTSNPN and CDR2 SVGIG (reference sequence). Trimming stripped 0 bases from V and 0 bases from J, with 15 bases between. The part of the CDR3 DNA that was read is TGTGCCTGGAGTGTACCGGCGGGGGCGAGCTCCTACGAG. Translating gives CAWSVPAGASSYE. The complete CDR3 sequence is CAWSVPAGASSYEQYF.

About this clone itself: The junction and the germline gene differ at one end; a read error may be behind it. Incomplete CDR3 DNA: TGTGCCATCAGTAAGTCCCGGGACAGGGAAATTCTCCGATATAGTGAG. Translated: CAISKSRDREILRYSE. The whole CDR3 protein reads CAISKSRDREILRYSEQFF. V usage is TRBV10-3 and J usage is TRBJ2-1, with 9 positions matching TRBD1. Coverage ceases 3 residues before the CDR3 finishes, and the germline J gene fills in the end. CDR1 and CDR2 from the germline V gene are ENHRY and SYGVKD. The CDR3 consists of 19 residues.

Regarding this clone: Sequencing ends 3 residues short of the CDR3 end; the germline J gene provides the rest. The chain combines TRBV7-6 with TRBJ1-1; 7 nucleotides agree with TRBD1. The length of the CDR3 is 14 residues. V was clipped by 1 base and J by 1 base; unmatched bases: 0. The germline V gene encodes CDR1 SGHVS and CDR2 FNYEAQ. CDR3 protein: CASSLEGANTEAFF. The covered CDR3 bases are TGTGCCAGCAGCTTAGAGGGGGCGAACACTGAA.

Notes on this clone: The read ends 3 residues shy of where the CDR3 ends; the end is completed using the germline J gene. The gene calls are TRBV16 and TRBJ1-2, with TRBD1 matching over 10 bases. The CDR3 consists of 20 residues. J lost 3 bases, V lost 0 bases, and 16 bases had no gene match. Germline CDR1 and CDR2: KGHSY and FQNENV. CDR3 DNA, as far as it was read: TGTGCCAGCAGCCAATCAATGTTTAAGGGACAGGGGTTGCGATACTATGGC. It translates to CASSQSMFKGQGLRYYG. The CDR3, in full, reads CASSQSMFKGQGLRYYGYTF. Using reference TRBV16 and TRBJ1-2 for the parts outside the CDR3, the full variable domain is GEEVAQTPKHLVRGEGQKAKLYCAPIKGHSYVFWYQQVLKNEFKFLISFQNENVFDETGMPKERFSAKCLPNSPCSLEIQATKLEDSAVYFCASSQSMFKGQGLRYYGYTFGSGTRLTVV.

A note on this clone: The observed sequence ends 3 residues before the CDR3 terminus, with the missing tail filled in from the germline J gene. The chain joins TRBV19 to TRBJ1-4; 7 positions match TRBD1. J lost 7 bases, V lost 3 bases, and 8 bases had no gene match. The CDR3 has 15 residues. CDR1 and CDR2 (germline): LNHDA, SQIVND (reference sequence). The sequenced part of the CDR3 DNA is TGTGCCAGTAGTATTGTCAGGCAGGGGGGTGAAAAA. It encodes CASSIVRQGGEK. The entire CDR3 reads CASSIVRQGGEKLFF.

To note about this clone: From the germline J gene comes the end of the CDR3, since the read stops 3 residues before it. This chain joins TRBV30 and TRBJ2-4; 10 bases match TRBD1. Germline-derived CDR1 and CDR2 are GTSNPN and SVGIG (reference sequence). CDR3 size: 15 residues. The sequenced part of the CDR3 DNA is TGTGCCTGGAGTGATGACAGGGGGCCTAACTATGGT. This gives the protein CAWSDDRGPNYG. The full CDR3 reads CAWSDDRGPNYGQYF.

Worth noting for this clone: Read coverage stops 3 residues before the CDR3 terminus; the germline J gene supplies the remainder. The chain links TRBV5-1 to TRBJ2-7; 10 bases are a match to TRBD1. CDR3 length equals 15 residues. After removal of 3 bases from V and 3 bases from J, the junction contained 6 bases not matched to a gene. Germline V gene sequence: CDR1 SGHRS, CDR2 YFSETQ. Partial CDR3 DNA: TGCGCCAGCAGCTCACGGACAGGGGGATTCTACGAG. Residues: CASSSRTGGFYE. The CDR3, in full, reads CASSSRTGGFYEQYF. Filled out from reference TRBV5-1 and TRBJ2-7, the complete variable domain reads KAGVTQTPRYLIKTRGQQVTLSCSPISGHRSVSWYQQTPGQGLQFLFEYFSETQRNKGNFPGRFSGRQFSNSRSEMNVSTLELGDSALYLCASSSRTGGFYEQYFGPGTRLTVT.

The covered CDR3 bases are TGTGCCAGCAGCCCTTGGACAGCCAACCAAGAGACC. Its protein product is CASSPWTANQET. The full-length CDR3 reads as CASSPWTANQETQYF. The V call is TRBV5-8, the J call TRBJ2-5, with TRBD1 as a possible D gene (6 bases). The read terminates 3 residues before the CDR3 end, so the remaining end is supplied by the germline J gene. The ends were cut back, 4 bases at V and 0 bases at J, with 13 bases in the middle. The CDR3 consists of 15 residues. CDR1 is SGHTS, CDR2 YDEGEE, per germline.

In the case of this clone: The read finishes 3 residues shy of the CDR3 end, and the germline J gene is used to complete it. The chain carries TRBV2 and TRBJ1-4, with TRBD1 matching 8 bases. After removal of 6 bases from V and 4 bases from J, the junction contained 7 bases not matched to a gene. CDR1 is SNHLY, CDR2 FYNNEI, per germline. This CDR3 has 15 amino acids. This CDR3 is CASRQGAGLNEKLFF. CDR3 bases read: TGTGCCAGCAGGCAGGGGGCAGGTCTTAATGAAAAA.

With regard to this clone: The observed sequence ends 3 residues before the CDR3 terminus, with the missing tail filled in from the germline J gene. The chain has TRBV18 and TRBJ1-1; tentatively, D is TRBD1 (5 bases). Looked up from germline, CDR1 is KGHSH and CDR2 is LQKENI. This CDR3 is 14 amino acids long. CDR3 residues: CASSTSGGYNEAFF. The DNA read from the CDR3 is TGTGCCAGCTCAACTAGCGGGGGGTACAATGAG.

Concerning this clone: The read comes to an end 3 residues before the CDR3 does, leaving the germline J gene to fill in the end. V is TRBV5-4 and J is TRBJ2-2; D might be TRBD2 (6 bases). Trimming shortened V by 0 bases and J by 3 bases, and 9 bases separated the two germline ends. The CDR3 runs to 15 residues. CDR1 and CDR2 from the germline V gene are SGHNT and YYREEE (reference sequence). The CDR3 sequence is CASSLGLGDTGELFF. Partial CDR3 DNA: TGTGCCAGCAGCTTGGGACTAGGGGACACCGGGGAG.

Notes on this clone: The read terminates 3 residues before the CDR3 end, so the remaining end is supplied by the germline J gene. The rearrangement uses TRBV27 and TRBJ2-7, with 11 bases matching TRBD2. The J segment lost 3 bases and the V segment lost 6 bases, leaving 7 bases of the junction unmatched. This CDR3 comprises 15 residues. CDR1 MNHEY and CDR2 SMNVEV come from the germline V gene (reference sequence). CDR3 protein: CASSYSTSGIYEQYF. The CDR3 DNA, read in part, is TGTGCCAGCAGCTATTCGACTAGCGGGATCTACGAG.

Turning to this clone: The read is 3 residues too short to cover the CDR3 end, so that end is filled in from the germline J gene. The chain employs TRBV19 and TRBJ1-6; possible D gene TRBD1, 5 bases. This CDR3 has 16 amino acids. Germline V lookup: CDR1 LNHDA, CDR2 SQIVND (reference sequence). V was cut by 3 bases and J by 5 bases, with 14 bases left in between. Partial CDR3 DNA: TGTGCCAGTAGTATTGGATCAGGGTACCATAATTCACCC. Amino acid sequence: CASSIGSGYHNSP. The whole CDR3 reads CASSIGSGYHNSPLHF.

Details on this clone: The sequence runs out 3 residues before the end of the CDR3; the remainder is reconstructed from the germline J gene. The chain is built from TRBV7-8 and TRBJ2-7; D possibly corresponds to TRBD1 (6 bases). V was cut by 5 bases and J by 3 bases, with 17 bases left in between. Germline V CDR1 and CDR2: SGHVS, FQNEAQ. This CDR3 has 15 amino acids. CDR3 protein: CASSHRDGSYYEQYF. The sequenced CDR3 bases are TGTGCCAGCAGCCACAGGGATGGATCCTACTACGAG.

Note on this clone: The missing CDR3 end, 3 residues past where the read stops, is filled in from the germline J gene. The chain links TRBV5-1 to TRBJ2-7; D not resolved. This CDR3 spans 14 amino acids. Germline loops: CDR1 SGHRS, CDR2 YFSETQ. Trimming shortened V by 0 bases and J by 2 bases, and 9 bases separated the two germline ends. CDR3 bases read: TGCGCCAGCAGCTTGGGGCAGGCCGCCTACGAG. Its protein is CASSLGQAAYE. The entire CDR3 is CASSLGQAAYEQYF. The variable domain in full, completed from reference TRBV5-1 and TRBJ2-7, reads KAGVTQTPRYLIKTRGQQVTLSCSPISGHRSVSWYQQTPGQGLQFLFEYFSETQRNKGNFPGRFSGRQFSNSRSEMNVSTLELGDSALYLCASSLGQAAYEQYFGPGTRLTVT.

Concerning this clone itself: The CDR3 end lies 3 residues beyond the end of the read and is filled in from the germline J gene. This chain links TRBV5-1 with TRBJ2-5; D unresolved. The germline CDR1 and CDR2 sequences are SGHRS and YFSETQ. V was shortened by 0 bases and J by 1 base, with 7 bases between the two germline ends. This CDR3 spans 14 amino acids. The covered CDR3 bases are TGCGCCAGCAGCTTGGAGGGTAGCCAAGAGACC. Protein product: CASSLEGSQET. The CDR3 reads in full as CASSLEGSQETQYF.